The 26 T cell receptor beta chains presented below share a single source sample, sequenced in a study of T cell responses to AZD1222 COVID-19 vaccine. Generated by immunoSEQ multiplex PCR, the TCRdb table keeps only in-frame clones and is missing some. The top ten hold approximately 12% of the sample, which has around 140,000 clones, just under 95% seen once. Sequencing used peripheral blood, obtained after recovery from COVID-19. Receptors were obtained from an adult who had recovered from COVID-19.

The chain is built from TRBV6-2 or TRBV6-3 and TRBJ2-7; 7 nucleotides agree with TRBD1. Germline assignment: CDR1 MNHEY and CDR2 SVGEGT. The V and J ends lost 5 bases and 2 bases, in that order; junction bases with no gene match: 12. The CDR3 extends over 16 amino acids. CDR3 in DNA: TGTGCCAGCAGTAACCCGCGCCGGGACAGACCCTACGAGCAGTACTTC. Residues: CASSNPRRDRPYEQYF.

Remarks on this clone: Other DNA sequences within the sample encode an identical CDR3. This chain joins TRBV25-1 and TRBJ2-4, with unresolved D. V gave up 1 base and J gave up 0 bases, with 7 bases separating them. This CDR3 contains 15 residues. Germline CDR1 reads MGHDK; CDR2 reads SYGVNS. Written as DNA, the CDR3 is TGTGCCAGCAGTGAATCTGGCCTAGCCAAAAACATTCAGTACTTC. It translates to CASSESGLAKNIQYF.

This clone was seen only a few times. The chain carries TRBV29-1 and TRBJ2-5; 8 bases are a match to TRBD2. The germline V gene encodes CDR1 SQVTM and CDR2 ANQGSEA. The V and J ends lost 4 bases and 1 base, in that order; junction bases with no gene match: 5. The CDR3 spans 14 residues. The CDR3 here is CSVGGGRTQETQYF. CDR3 coding DNA: TGCAGCGTTGGGGGCGGGAGGACCCAAGAGACCCAGTACTTC. The full variable domain, rest sourced from reference TRBV29-1 and TRBJ2-5, is SAVISQKPSRDICQRGTSLTIQCQVDSQVTMMFWYRQQPGQSLTLIATANQGSEATYESGFVIDKFPISRPNLTFSTLTVSNMSPEDSSIYLCSVGGGRTQETQYFGPGTRLLVL.

V usage is TRBV3-1 (or the pseudogene TRBV3-2) and J usage is TRBJ2-5; D unclear. The length of the CDR3 is 19 residues. Germline V lookup: CDR1 LGHDT, CDR2 YNNKEL (reference sequence). V gave up 0 bases and J gave up 1 base, with 21 bases separating them. CDR3 DNA sequence: TGTGCCAGCAGCCAAGATTCGGTGGCAGCCTCAGGTACCCAAGAGACCCAGTACTTC. It encodes CASSQDSVAASGTQETQYF.

CDR3 coding DNA: TGTGCCAGCAAGGGGACAATGGTCGACACAGATACGCAGTATTTT. This sequence encodes CASKGTMVDTDTQYF. This rearrangement joins TRBV2 to TRBJ2-3, with D tentatively TRBD1 (6 bases). The germline gives CDR1 SNHLY, CDR2 FYNNEI. The CDR3 totals 15 residues. The V end was cut by 7 bases, the J end by 2 bases, with 16 bases between.

This chain uses TRBV30 with TRBJ2-5; the match to TRBD1 covers 7 bases. CDR1 is GTSNPN, CDR2 SVGIG, per germline (reference sequence). The V gene end was trimmed by 4 bases and the J gene end by 6 bases; junction bases not matched to a gene: 8. This CDR3 is built from 13 residues. CDR3 DNA sequence: TGTGCCTGGACAGGGGGTATGGGAAAGACCCAGTACTTC. Its translation is CAWTGGMGKTQYF.

V and J are TRBV24-1 and TRBJ2-5; a weak D match, TRBD1 (7 bases). CDR1 KGHDR and CDR2 SFDVKD come from the germline V gene. The CDR3 is made up of 18 amino acids. The V and J ends lost 4 bases and 0 bases respectively, with 20 bases between them. The DNA of the CDR3 is TGTGCCACCAGTGACCCTAACAGGGGAGGTTCGGACCAAGAGACCCAGTACTTC. Encoded protein: CATSDPNRGGSDQETQYF.

The genes are TRBV28 and TRBJ1-5; possibly TRBD1 for D (5 bases). Trimming shortened V by 7 bases and J by 15 bases, and 22 bases separated the two germline ends. The germline gives CDR1 MDHEN, CDR2 SYDVKM. The CDR3 runs to 13 residues. CDR3 in amino acids: CASKKTGAHRSHF. The CDR3 nucleotides are TGTGCCAGCAAAAAAACTGGGGCACACCGATCGCATTTT.

The CDR3 here is CASSSGGLGNQPQHF. CDR3 DNA sequence: TGTGCCAGCAGTTCAGGGGGCCTGGGCAATCAGCCCCAGCATTTT. V and J are TRBV27 and TRBJ1-5; 8 positions match TRBD1. V trimming: 4 bases; J trimming: 2 bases; junction bases outside the gene matches: 4. The CDR3 has 15 amino acids. Germline CDR1 is MNHEY and CDR2 is SMNVEV (reference sequence).

The V gene is TRBV28, the J gene TRBJ2-3; a weak D match, TRBD2 (6 bases). Germline V gives CDR1 MDHEN, CDR2 SYDVKM. V lost 1 base and J lost 6, with 8 bases in between. The CDR3 totals 13 residues. The CDR3 sequence: CASSLYAGDTQYF. The DNA for the CDR3 is TGTGCCAGCAGTTTATATGCGGGGGATACGCAGTATTTT.

This clone was seen once. This chain connects TRBV10-3 to TRBJ2-1, with D maybe TRBD2 (5 bases). The CDR3 consists of 14 residues. Germline loops: CDR1 ENHRY, CDR2 SYGVKD. V was cut by 8 bases and J by 4 bases, with 15 bases left in between. The CDR3 coding sequence is TGTGCCATCGCCACACCGGGATCATACAATGAGCAGTTCTTC. Protein sequence: CAIATPGSYNEQFF.

This clone was recorded once. The rearrangement links TRBV27 to TRBJ1-4; possible D gene TRBD1, 6 bases. Trimming stripped 5 bases from V and 6 bases from J, with 10 bases between. Germline values: CDR1 MNHEY, CDR2 SMNVEV (reference sequence). This CDR3 has 13 residues. The CDR3 coding sequence is TGTGCCAGCAGTGGACAGCTAGATGAAAAACTGTTTTTT. Amino acids: CASSGQLDEKLFF.

The chain uses TRBV7-8 and TRBJ2-5; D unresolved. Trimming removed 3 bases at V and 4 bases at J, with 15 bases between. Germline-derived CDR1 and CDR2 are SGHVS and FQNEAQ. The CDR3 extends over 15 amino acids. CDR3 in DNA: TGTGCCAGCAGCTTCCCACCTTATGGGCCAGAGACCCAGTACTTC. Translating gives CASSFPPYGPETQYF.

This chain connects TRBV4-1 to TRBJ1-1; the D is unclear. This CDR3 is 17 amino acids long. Germline-derived CDR1 and CDR2 are MGHRA and YSYEKL. V was shortened by 0 bases and J by 1 base, with 15 bases between the two germline ends. CDR3 coding DNA: TGCGCCAGCAGCCAAGATCGAGACGGCCACGCGAACACTGAAGCTTTCTTT. Protein product: CASSQDRDGHANTEAFF.

This clone was counted between two and nine times. The chain uses TRBV27 and TRBJ1-6, with unresolved D. The CDR3 is 16 residues long. Deletions cut 6 bases from V and 0 bases from J, with 12 bases between. Germline CDR1 is MNHEY and CDR2 is SMNVEV (reference sequence). The CDR3 loop reads CASRPISSSYNSPLHF. CDR3 coding DNA: TGTGCCAGCAGACCAATCTCCAGCTCCTATAATTCACCCCTCCACTTT.

The chain carries TRBV19 and TRBJ1-5; 8 bases agree with TRBD1. Germline assignment: CDR1 LNHDA and CDR2 SQIVND (reference sequence). V trimming: 6 bases; J trimming: 2 bases; junction bases outside the gene matches: 6. CDR3 length equals 15 residues. The CDR3 sequence: CASSRQGKGNQPQHF. CDR3 sequence (DNA): TGTGCCAGTAGCCGACAGGGGAAGGGCAATCAGCCCCAGCATTTT.

The chain recombines TRBV4-2 with TRBJ2-7; a weak D match, TRBD2 (6 bases). Germline V gives CDR1 LGHNA, CDR2 YNFKEQ. This CDR3 is 13 amino acids long. Trimming shortened V by 0 bases and J by 3 bases, and 6 bases separated the two germline ends. As DNA, the CDR3 is TGTGCCAGCAGCCAAGACGGGGGCTACGAGCAGTACTTC. This translates into CASSQDGGYEQYF.

The CDR3 nucleotides read TGTGCCAGCAGCCCGATATGGGACAGGGCGAATGGCTACACCTTC. Its translation is CASSPIWDRANGYTF. The V call is TRBV7-9, the J call TRBJ1-2, with 9 bases aligning to TRBD1. Germline trimming cut 5 bases from V and 6 bases from J; bases unmatched to any gene: 10. Per the germline V gene, CDR1 is SEHNR and CDR2 is FQNEAQ (reference sequence). CDR3 length equals 15 residues.

The V and J genes are TRBV7-9 and TRBJ2-7, with D perhaps TRBD1 (5 bases). The CDR3 is 11 residues long. V lost 3 bases and J 7 bases, leaving 7 bases between the germline ends. Germline CDR1 is SEHNR and CDR2 is FQNEAQ (reference sequence). The CDR3 protein is CASSLGREQYF. The CDR3 bases are TGTGCCAGCAGCTTGGGGCGGGAGCAGTACTTC.

CDR3 sequence: CASSLDCEGGLWDTGELFF. In nucleotides, the CDR3 is TGCGCCAGCAGCTTGGACTGCGAGGGTGGGTTATGGGACACCGGGGAGCTGTTTTTT. The V and J genes are TRBV5-1 and TRBJ2-2, with D possibly TRBD2 on 5 matching bases. The CDR3 is 19 residues long. CDR1 SGHRS and CDR2 YFSETQ come from the germline V gene. V was cut by 0 bases and J by 3 bases, with 21 bases left in between.

The genes are TRBV5-1 and TRBJ1-3; no clear D. The germline gives CDR1 SGHRS, CDR2 YFSETQ. The CDR3 runs 14 residues. Trimming cost V 4 bases and J 0 bases, with 8 bases left between them. In DNA, the CDR3 is TGCGCCAGCAGCATTAGCAGCTCTGGAAACACCATATATTTT. Amino acids: CASSISSSGNTIYF. Complete variable domain (other parts from reference TRBV5-1 and TRBJ1-3): KAGVTQTPRYLIKTRGQQVTLSCSPISGHRSVSWYQQTPGQGLQFLFEYFSETQRNKGNFPGRFSGRQFSNSRSEMNVSTLELGDSALYLCASSISSSGNTIYFGEGSWLTVV.

V gene TRBV5-1 combines with J gene TRBJ2-1; D is tentatively TRBD1 or TRBD2 (5 bases each). Trimming pared 0 bases from V and 0 bases from J, leaving 10 bases between. There are 16 residues in the CDR3. Germline V gene lookup returns CDR1 SGHRS and CDR2 YFSETQ. In nucleotides, the CDR3 is TGCGCCAGCAGCTTGGATGTGGGACCCTCCTACAATGAGCAGTTCTTC. Encoded protein: CASSLDVGPSYNEQFF.

CDR3 nucleotide sequence: TGTGCCAGCAGCTTAGTGAAGGGACTAGCGGGCCTCGGGTCCTACAATGAGCAGTTCTTC. Translation: CASSLVKGLAGLGSYNEQFF. The chain uses TRBV13 and TRBJ2-1, with 12 positions matching TRBD2. Germline V gives CDR1 PRHDT, CDR2 FYEKMQ (reference sequence). Unmatched junction bases numbered 11, after V lost 1 base and J lost 1 base. This CDR3 contains 20 residues.

The gene calls are TRBV5-5 and TRBJ1-4, with 10 nucleotides matching TRBD1. This CDR3 contains 14 residues. Losses at the gene ends were 4 bases for V and 8 bases for J; bases not matched to a gene: 5. The germline V gene encodes CDR1 SGHKS and CDR2 YYEKEE (reference sequence). The CDR3 DNA reads as TGTGCCAGCAGCCATGGACAGGGGGTGGAAAAACTGTTTTTT. It yields the protein CASSHGQGVEKLFF.

The chain couples TRBV21-1 to TRBJ2-1; the table's D gene call, TRBD1, was not cross checked with the DNA. TRBV21-1 is a listed pseudogene. The CDR3 spans 13 residues. The CDR3 sequence: CASSPGQGLEQFF. Here the CDR3 DNA reads TGTGCCAGCAGCCCGGGACAGGGCCTTGAGCAGTTCTTC.

The genes are TRBV2 and TRBJ1-2, with no clear D. The CDR3 has 14 residues. Germline V lookup: CDR1 SNHLY, CDR2 FYNNEI. Trimming shortened V by 1 base and J by 4 bases, and 10 bases separated the two germline ends. CDR3 residues: CASSEGGVPYGYTF. The CDR3 bases are TGTGCCAGCAGTGAAGGTGGGGTTCCCTATGGCTACACCTTC. Filled out from reference TRBV2 and TRBJ1-2, the complete variable domain reads EPEVTQTPSHQVTQMGQEVILRCVPISNHLYFYWYRQILGQKVEFLVSFYNNEISEKSEIFDDQFSVERPDGSNFTLKIRSTKLEDSAMYFCASSEGGVPYGYTFGSGTRLTVV.